A selection of T cell receptor beta chains follows, all from one sample in a study of post-analysis software for immune sequencing data. MiXCR was run by TCRdb on the PCR reads, yielding one entry per CDR3 protein. The profile shows some 190,000 distinct CDR3 sequences, 25% to 30% of them singletons. Sequenced: blood. All receptors derive from a girl aged 2-17 years with multiple sclerosis. CDR3s include the opening cysteine and the closing phenylalanine or tryptophan. The order of the fields is D gene, J gene, V gene, clone size, CDR3 DNA, CDR3 protein. A D gene is named only where the DNA matches it firmly. The size of a clone is reported for some rows only, either as once, few or many, or as a class for expanded clones.

TRBD1,TRBJ2-6,TRBV18,-,TGTGCCAGCTCACCGAAGGACAGGGTAGGGGCCAACGTCCCGACTTTC,CASSPKDRVGANVPTF
TRBD2,TRBJ2-5,TRBV5-1,many,TGCGCCAGCGGAACCGGGACTAACGCCTTCTGGGAGACCCAGTACTTC,CASGTGTNAFWETQYF
-,TRBJ1-2,TRBV12-3/TRBV12-4,few,TGTGCCAGCAGTCCTAACCCAAGCCCCTATGGCTGCACCTTC,CASSPNPSPYGCTF
-,TRBJ1-2,TRBV14,many,TGTGCCAGCAGCCAAGGGGTACGAATCTATGGCTACACCTTC,CASSQGVRIYGYTF
TRBD1,TRBJ2-7,TRBV4-1,many,TGCGCCAGCAGCTATCGAGCGGACAGGGGAGGCTACGAGCAGTACTTC,CASSYRADRGGYEQYF
TRBD2,TRBJ2-5,TRBV20-1,few,TGCAGTACTAGCGTCGGGGCGGGAGATGAGACCCAGTACTTC,CSTSVGAGDETQYF
-,TRBJ2-3,TRBV6-1,many,TGTGCCAGCACCGGGTTGGGCACAGATACGCAGTATTTT,CASTGLGTDTQYF
TRBD2,TRBJ2-2,TRBV20-1,-,TGCAGTGCTCGGACTAGCGGGAGTTCCGGGGAGCTGTTTTTT,CSARTSGSSGELFF
-,TRBJ2-7,TRBV29-1,many,TGCAGCGTTGTTCCGGACGGAGCCTACGAGCAGTACTTC,CSVVPDGAYEQYF
TRBD2,TRBJ2-3,TRBV7-2,many,TGTGCCAGCAGCTATGCTAGCGGGAGTCAAACAGATACGCAGTATTTT,CASSYASGSQTDTQYF
-,TRBJ1-2,TRBV5-1,-,TGCGCCAGCAGCTCCCCCAAAGGGGGAAACTATGGCTACACCTTC,CASSSPKGGNYGYTF
TRBD1,TRBJ1-1,TRBV24-1,-,TGTGCCACCAGTGACGCCAGGGGGGCCGGCACTGAAGCTTTCTTT,CATSDARGAGTEAFF
-,TRBJ2-1,TRBV2,many,TGTGCCAGCAGTGACTACAATGAGCAGTTCTTC,CASSDYNEQFF
-,TRBJ1-5,TRBV5-1,-,TGCGCCAGCAGCCTCGGACAGCTAAATCAGCCCCAGCATTTT,CASSLGQLNQPQHF
-,TRBJ1-1,TRBV11-1,few,TGTGCCAGCAGACTACAGGGAGGTAGCTCTGAAGCTTTCTTT,CASRLQGGSSEAFF
-,TRBJ1-2,TRBV4-1,-,TGCGCCAGCAGCCAACTACAGCAAAACTATGGCTACACCTTC,CASSQLQQNYGYTF
TRBD1,TRBJ2-3,TRBV27,-,TGTGCCAGCAGACGGGCCGGGACAGGGGGGAGGGATACGCAGTATTTT,CASRRAGTGGRDTQYF
-,TRBJ1-1,TRBV20-1,-,TGCAGTGCTAGCCTAGGGGGAAACACTAAAGCTTTCTTT,CSASLGGNTKAFF
-,TRBJ1-4,TRBV5-1,-,TGCGCCAGCAGCGTTTTTACTAATGAAAAACTGTTTTTT,CASSVFTNEKLFF
-,TRBJ1-2,TRBV14,many,TGTGCCAGCAGCGCAAGGGGGACGGGGGTCGGCTACACCTTC,CASSARGTGVGYTF
-,TRBJ2-3,TRBV6-5,-,TGTGCCAGCAGTTACAAGGGGTCTAGCACAGATACGCAGTATTTT,CASSYKGSSTDTQYF
-,TRBJ1-1,TRBV5-1,few,TGCGCCAGCAGCTTGGAAGTATTCACTGAAGCTTTCTTT,CASSLEVFTEAFF
TRBD1,TRBJ1-1,TRBV29-1,many,TGCAGCGTTGAGCAGGGGGCGTTACGAGCTTTCTTT,CSVEQGALRAFF
-,TRBJ2-1,TRBV9,many,TGTGCCAGCAGCGTATCTGGGGGGGCGGCACAGGGTAACAGGGATGAGCAGTTCTTC,CASSVSGGAAQGNRDEQFF
-,TRBJ2-3,TRBV28,many,TGTGCCAGCAGTTCTTTACAGGGTTCTGATACGCAGTATTTT,CASSSLQGSDTQYF
-,TRBJ1-1,TRBV5-1,many,TGCGCCAGCAGCTTTGCCGGGTATGATGAAGCTTTCTTT,CASSFAGYDEAFF
TRBD1,TRBJ1-1,TRBV27,few,TGTGCCAGCAGCCGCGCCTGGCAGGGGGCCGGGAACACTGAAGCTTTCTTT,CASSRAWQGAGNTEAFF
-,TRBJ1-5,TRBV29-1,many,TGCAGCGTGGGGGAGTTCGATCAGCCCCAGCATTTT,CSVGEFDQPQHF
-,TRBJ2-7,TRBV7-2,-,TGTGCCAGCAGCTCCGACGGGGTTTCCTACGAGCAGTACTTC,CASSSDGVSYEQYF
-,TRBJ2-1,TRBV7-6,-,TGTGCCAGCAGCCCCCAGGGGACATACTACAATGAGCGGTTCTTC,CASSPQGTYYNERFF
TRBD2,TRBJ2-7,TRBV11-2,many,TGTGCCAGCAGCTCCGGACTAGCGGCGGCCTACGAGCAGTACTTC,CASSSGLAAAYEQYF
-,TRBJ2-7,TRBV5-1,many,TGCGCCAGCAGCTTGGCTCTAGCGCCAACCTACGAGCAGTACTTC,CASSLALAPTYEQYF
-,TRBJ1-6,TRBV7-2,few,TGTGCCGGCAGCCGCAGCGGGGCCCAGTTAACTCTCCACTTT,CAGSRSGAQLTLHF
-,TRBJ2-1,TRBV28,many,TGTGCCAGCAGTTTAACTAGCTGGAATTCCTACAATGAGCAGTTCTTC,CASSLTSWNSYNEQFF
-,TRBJ2-1,TRBV2,many,TGTGCCAGCCGCGGCGGCCCTAGCTCCTACAATGAGCAGTTCTTC,CASRGGPSSYNEQFF
TRBD1,TRBJ2-3,TRBV3-1,-,TGTGCCAGCAGCCAAAGCCGGGACAGGGGACGAGATACGCAGTATTTT,CASSQSRDRGRDTQYF
-,TRBJ2-3,TRBV20-1,few,TGCAGTGCTAGAGATCTGGGACTAGATACGCAGTATTTT,CSARDLGLDTQYF
-,TRBJ2-5,TRBV3-1,many,TGTGCCAGCAGCCAAGATTCCCCGGGAGCCCGCCAAGAGACCCAGTACTTC,CASSQDSPGARQETQYF
-,TRBJ1-6,TRBV12-3/TRBV12-4,few,TGTGCCAGCAGTTTAGCGGAGGGGGACCGCCTACCGTATAATTCACCCCTCCACTTT,CASSLAEGDRLPYNSPLHF
TRBD1,TRBJ2-1,TRBV5-1,many,TGCGCCAGCAGCTCGGGACAGGGGGCCTACAATGAGCAGTTCTTC,CASSSGQGAYNEQFF
-,TRBJ2-3,TRBV20-1,many,TGCAGTGCTGTCTTACTGGTTGCAGATACGCAGTATTTT,CSAVLLVADTQYF
-,TRBJ2-2,TRBV15,-,TGTGCCACCAGCACACCGGCGGTTGGCGGGGAGCTGTTTTTT,CATSTPAVGGELFF
TRBD2,TRBJ2-1,TRBV7-9,few,TGTGCCAGCAGAAAAGGCGGGGGGTCCTACAATGGGCAGTTCTTC,CASRKGGGSYNGQFF
-,TRBJ2-7,TRBV7-2,medium-sized,TGTGCCAGCAGCAATAACAGGGTCTCCTACGAGCAGTACTTC,CASSNNRVSYEQYF
TRBD1,TRBJ2-1,TRBV18,-,TGTGCCAGCTCACTACTGGGACAGGGGGGCTACAATGAGCAGTTCTTC,CASSLLGQGGYNEQFF
TRBD2,TRBJ2-3,TRBV20-1,-,TGCAGTGCTAGTTGGGCGGGGGCAGATACGCAGTATTTT,CSASWAGADTQYF
TRBD1,TRBJ2-4,TRBV12-3/TRBV12-4,many,TGTGCCAGCACCAATTACCGGGACAGGGTAAACATTCAGTACTTC,CASTNYRDRVNIQYF
-,TRBJ2-5,TRBV5-1,-,TGCGCCAGCAGCTCCATTGAAGAAGAAGAGACCCAGTACTTC,CASSSIEEEETQYF